This TCR beta chain was identified in a study of blood T cell repertoires in COVID-19. Study-wide context: Sites across the United States, Italy and Spain contributed samples from acute and convalescent COVID-19.

The repertoire was sequenced with immunoSEQ multiplex PCR; TCRdb's copy has only in-frame clones and lacks some. The sample yields some 180,000 clones, roughly 90% seen once. CDR3 length: 14 residues. Looked up from germline, CDR1 is MNHEY and CDR2 is SVGAGI. V was cut by 6 bases and J by 3 bases, with 14 bases left in between. This clonotype was obtained from a man over 45 with acute or convalescent COVID-19. Material: peripheral blood. The chain has TRBV6-5 and TRBJ1-1; no clear D gene. For the CDR3, the DNA is TGTGCCAGCAGCGTTGGACTTAGGGACACTGAAGCTTTCTTT. It yields the protein CASSVGLRDTEAFF.